Listed below are T cell receptor beta chains from one sample, sequenced in a study of shared clonotypes between healthy human individuals. Produced via immunoSEQ multiplex PCR; TCRdb's table is partial and in-frame only. The sample yields some 510,000 clones, 79% seen once. Sequencing input: PBMCs. Receptors were obtained from a woman aged 35 to 49 in good health. Some clones in this sample may be carry-over from other donors' samples. Both conserved end residues are part of each CDR3. The D gene is left open where the match is weak. The size of a clone is reported for some rows only, either as once, few or many, or as a class for expanded clones.

clone_size d_call j_call v_call cdr3_nt cdr3_aa
NA NA TRBJ2-7 TRBV28 TGTGCCAGCAAGCCCGCCCTAGGTTCCTCCGAGCAGTACTTC CASKPALGSSEQYF
NA TRBD2 TRBJ2-3 TRBV28 TGTGCCAGCAGCGTTAGCGGGAGTGGGACAGATACGCAGTATTTT CASSVSGSGTDTQYF
NA TRBD1 TRBJ2-7 TRBV9 TGTGCCAGCAGCGCAACGGACAGGCCCGCCTACGAGCAGTACTTC CASSATDRPAYEQYF
once NA TRBJ2-3 TRBV28 TGTGCCAGCAGGTCCCCCGGGGGTGCAACTCTACAGATACGCAGTATGACGCAGTATTTT CASRSPGGATLQIRSMTQYF
NA NA TRBJ1-1 TRBV7-2 TGTGCCAGCAGCTTAGTCGGGAACACTGAAGCTTTCTTT CASSLVGNTEAFF
NA TRBD2 TRBJ2-7 TRBV11-2 TGTGCCAGCAGCTCAATACGTGGCGGGAGCGGCTTCCAGCAGTACTTC CASSSIRGGSGFQQYF
NA TRBD1 TRBJ2-3 TRBV5-1 TGCGCCAGCAGCTTGGGATGGACAGGGACTGGCACAGATACGCAGTATTTT CASSLGWTGTGTDTQYF
NA NA TRBJ1-4 TRBV27 TGTGCCAGCAGTTCAGGCGAAAAACTGTTTTTT CASSSGEKLFF
NA TRBD1 TRBJ1-3 TRBV28 TGTGCCAGCAGACCACACAGGGGGCGAGACACCATATATTTT CASRPHRGRDTIYF
NA NA TRBJ2-5 TRBV5-6 TGTGCCAGCAGCCCGGTCGACAGTCAAGAGACCCAGTACTTC CASSPVDSQETQYF
NA NA TRBJ1-2 TRBV20-1 TGCAGTGCTACTCCCCCTCGCTACACCTTC CSATPPRYTF
NA TRBD2 TRBJ2-1 TRBV7-3 TGTGCCAGCAGCCCCTCGTGGGCGGGAGGGTCCTACAATGAGCAGTTCTTC CASSPSWAGGSYNEQFF
NA NA TRBJ2-3 TRBV19 TGTGCCACTAGGAGGGACAGAAGCACAGATACGCAGTATTTT CATRRDRSTDTQYF
NA NA TRBJ2-7 TRBV6-1 TGTGCCAGCAAGGATGGGGGGGCAGGGCCCTACGAGCAGTACTTC CASKDGGAGPYEQYF
NA NA TRBJ2-7 TRBV28 TGTGCCAGCAGTCCTCCCCGGGGGAGGGAGCAGTACTTC CASSPPRGREQYF
once NA TRBJ2-3 TRBV28 TGTGCCAGCAGTTTTCGCCAGGGCACAGATACGCAGTATTTT CASSFRQGTDTQYF
NA NA TRBJ2-7 TRBV4-2 TGTGCCAGCAGCCAAGAAATGTGGCAGGGTGGCTACGAGCAGTACTTC CASSQEMWQGGYEQYF
NA TRBD2 TRBJ2-1 TRBV11-2 TGTGCCAGCAGCCTAAACCCCACCCTAGCGGGAGGGCCAGGTGAGCAGTTCTTC CASSLNPTLAGGPGEQFF
NA NA TRBJ2-5 TRBV6-1 TGTGCCAGCAGTTACGGGGAGACCCAGTACTTC CASSYGETQYF
many NA TRBJ1-3 TRBV7-6 TGTGCCAGCAGCTCGGGTCTGGCAGGAAACACCATATATTTT CASSSGLAGNTIYF
NA NA TRBJ2-5 TRBV7-3 TGTGCCAGCGGGACGGGACTTTCAGAGACCCAGTACTTC CASGTGLSETQYF
NA TRBD1 TRBJ1-4 TRBV6-1 TGTGCCAGCACCAGATCAGGGGGCTCTGAAAAACTGTTTTTT CASTRSGGSEKLFF
NA TRBD1 TRBJ1-2 TRBV13 TGTGCCAGCAAGATACAGGGGTACTATGGCTACACCTTC CASKIQGYYGYTF
NA NA TRBJ1-6 TRBV2 TGTGCCAGCAGTGCGAGGGAAATTAGGTATAATTCACCCCTCCACTTT CASSAREIRYNSPLHF
NA TRBD1 TRBJ2-7 TRBV18 TGTGCCAGCTCACCAAGACAGGGGCCCTACGAGCAGTACTTC CASSPRQGPYEQYF
NA TRBD1 TRBJ2-2 TRBV4-3 TGCGCCAGCAGCCAAGTTCAGGGGGCAGGCGGGGAGCTGTTTTTT CASSQVQGAGGELFF
NA NA TRBJ2-7 TRBV27 TGTGCCAGCAGTTTAGGGATAGGCTCCTACGAGCAGTACTTC CASSLGIGSYEQYF
NA NA TRBJ2-3 TRBV11-3 TGTGCCTCCGCCCCGGGTGGAGGGCCGGGGACGCAGTATTTT CASAPGGGPGTQYF
NA NA TRBJ2-7 TRBV30 TGTGCCTGGAGTCAGGCACCCTACGAGCAGTACTTC CAWSQAPYEQYF
NA TRBD1 TRBJ1-4 TRBV6-5 TGTGCCAGCCGGGACAGGGGTGAAAAACTGTTTTTT CASRDRGEKLFF
few NA TRBJ2-1 TRBV14 TGTGCCAGCAGCCAACTTCTAGAAGCGTCGAACAATGAGCAGTTCTTC CASSQLLEASNNEQFF
few NA TRBJ2-3 TRBV5-4 TGTGCCAGCAGCTTTGAGAGAGTTAGCACAGATACGCAGTATTTT CASSFERVSTDTQYF
NA TRBD2 TRBJ2-1 TRBV7-3 TGTGCCAGCAGCTTCACCCCCGTAGCGGGAGTAGGCAATGAGCAGTTCTTC CASSFTPVAGVGNEQFF
NA TRBD1 TRBJ2-1 TRBV6-4 TGTGCCAGCAACCAAGGACAGGATTTTACTGAGCAGTTCTTC CASNQGQDFTEQFF
NA NA TRBJ2-7 TRBV7-9 TGTGCCAGCAGCTTACAGGGTGATCTCTACGAGCAGTACTTC CASSLQGDLYEQYF
NA NA TRBJ2-1 TRBV28 TGTGCCAGCAGTAAATCTTGGGCAGAACCGGGGTTCTTC CASSKSWAEPGFF
NA NA TRBJ2-3 TRBV7-2 TGTGCCAGCATCCCCTGGGGCCTTCACACAGATACGCAGTATTTT CASIPWGLHTDTQYF
once NA TRBJ1-1 TRBV19 TGTGCCAGTAGCAAAACGACAGTGGGTGAAGCTTTCTTT CASSKTTVGEAFF
NA NA TRBJ2-2 TRBV10-3 TGTGCCATCAGCCCGGACAGAAACACCGGGGAGCTGTTTTTT CAISPDRNTGELFF
once TRBD1 TRBJ1-1 TRBV7-9 TGTGCCAGCAGCATGACAGGGTGGGCTTTCTTT CASSMTGWAFF